The 2 T cell receptor beta chains listed next were all sequenced from one sample in a study of T-cell memory formation after mild COVID-19. TCRdb fed the 5' RACE reads into MiXCR, producing one record per CDR3 protein. The sample lists about 410,000 distinct CDR3 sequences; about a quarter were seen once. The sequenced material came from PBMCs or a T cell subset sorted from them (not recorded which). The source is an adult woman who had mild COVID-19 (a few samples of this study predate the infection). Cell type and time point are not known.

V is TRBV10-3 and J is TRBJ2-1; D is perhaps TRBD1 (6 bases). Trimming removed 3 bases from V and 9 bases from J, with 12 bases in between. From germline, CDR1 is ENHRY and CDR2 SYGVKD. This CDR3 contains 13 residues. The CDR3 DNA is TGTGCCATCAGTGACGAAACAGGGAGTGAGCAGTTCTTC. It yields the protein CAISDETGSEQFF.

The rearrangement links TRBV12-3 or TRBV12-4 to TRBJ2-3; D perhaps matches TRBD2 (5 bases). V was clipped by 6 bases and J by 0 bases, with 13 bases between them. The CDR3 is 15 amino acids. CDR3 loop: CASSQKRRSTDTQYF. The CDR3 coding sequence is TGTGCCAGCAGCCAAAAGCGGAGAAGCACAGATACGCAGTATTTT.